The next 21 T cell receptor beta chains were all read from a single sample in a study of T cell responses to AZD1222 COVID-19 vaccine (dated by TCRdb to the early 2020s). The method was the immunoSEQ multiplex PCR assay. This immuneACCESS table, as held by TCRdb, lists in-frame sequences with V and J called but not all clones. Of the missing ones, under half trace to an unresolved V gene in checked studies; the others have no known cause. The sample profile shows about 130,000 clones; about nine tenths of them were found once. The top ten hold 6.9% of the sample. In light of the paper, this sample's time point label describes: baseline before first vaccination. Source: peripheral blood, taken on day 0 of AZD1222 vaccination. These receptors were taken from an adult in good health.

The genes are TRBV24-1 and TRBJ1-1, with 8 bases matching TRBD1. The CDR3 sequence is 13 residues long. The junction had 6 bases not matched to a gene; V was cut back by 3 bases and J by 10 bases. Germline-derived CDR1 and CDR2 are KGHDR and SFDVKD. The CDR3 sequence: CATSDGGTGRAFF. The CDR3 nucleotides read TGTGCCACCAGTGATGGGGGGACAGGACGAGCTTTCTTT.

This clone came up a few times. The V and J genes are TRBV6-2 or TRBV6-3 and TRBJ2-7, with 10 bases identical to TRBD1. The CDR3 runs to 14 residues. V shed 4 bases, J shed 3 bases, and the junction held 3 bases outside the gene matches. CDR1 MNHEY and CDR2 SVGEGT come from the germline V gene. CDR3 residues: CASSSGTGVYEQYF. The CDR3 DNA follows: TGTGCCAGCAGTTCCGGGACAGGGGTCTACGAGCAGTACTTC.

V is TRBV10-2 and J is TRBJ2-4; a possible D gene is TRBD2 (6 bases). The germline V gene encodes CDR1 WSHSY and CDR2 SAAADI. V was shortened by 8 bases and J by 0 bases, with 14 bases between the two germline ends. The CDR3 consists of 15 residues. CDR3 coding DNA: TGCGCCAGCGTTGACGGAGGGGTAGCCAAAAACATTCAGTACTTC. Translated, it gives CASVDGGVAKNIQYF.

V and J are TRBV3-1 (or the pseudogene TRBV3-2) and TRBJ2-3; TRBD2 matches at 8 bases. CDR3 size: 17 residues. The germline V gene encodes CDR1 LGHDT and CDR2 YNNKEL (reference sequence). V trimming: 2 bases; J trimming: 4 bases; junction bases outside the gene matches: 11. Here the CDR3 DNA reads TGTGCCAGCAGCCAATTAATGTCGGGGGGGCCGTCAGATACGCAGTATTTT. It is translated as CASSQLMSGGPSDTQYF.

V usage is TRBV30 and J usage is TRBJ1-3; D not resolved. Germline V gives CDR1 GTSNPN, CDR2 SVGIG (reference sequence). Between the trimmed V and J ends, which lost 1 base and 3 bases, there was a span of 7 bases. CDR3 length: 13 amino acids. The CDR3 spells CAWSGQHGNTIYF. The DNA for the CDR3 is TGTGCCTGGAGTGGGCAGCATGGAAACACCATATATTTT.

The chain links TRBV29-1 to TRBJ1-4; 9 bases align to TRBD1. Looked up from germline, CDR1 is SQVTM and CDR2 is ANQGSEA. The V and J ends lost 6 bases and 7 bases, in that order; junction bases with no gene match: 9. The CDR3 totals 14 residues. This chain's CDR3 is CSVGGGTGREKLFF. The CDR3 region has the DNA TGCAGCGTGGGAGGCGGGACAGGGCGTGAAAAACTGTTTTTT.

CDR3 loop: CATEYGYNYGYTF. The DNA for the CDR3 is TGTGCCACCGAATATGGTTATAACTATGGCTACACCTTC. This rearrangement joins TRBV28 to TRBJ1-2; D unclear. CDR3 size: 13 residues. Per germline, CDR1 MDHEN and CDR2 SYDVKM. V was shortened by 10 bases and J by 1 base, with 13 bases between the two germline ends.

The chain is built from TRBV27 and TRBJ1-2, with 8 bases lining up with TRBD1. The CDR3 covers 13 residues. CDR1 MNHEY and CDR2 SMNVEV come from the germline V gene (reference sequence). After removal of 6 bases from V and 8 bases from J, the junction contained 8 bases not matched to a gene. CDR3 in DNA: TGTGCCAGCAGCCCAACAGGGGGTTTCGGCTACACCTTC. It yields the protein CASSPTGGFGYTF.

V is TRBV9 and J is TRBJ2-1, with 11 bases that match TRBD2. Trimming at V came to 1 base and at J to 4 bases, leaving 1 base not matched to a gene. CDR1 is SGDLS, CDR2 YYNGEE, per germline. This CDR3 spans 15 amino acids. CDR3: CASSVSSGGYNEQFF. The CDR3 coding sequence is TGTGCCAGCAGCGTATCTAGCGGGGGGTACAATGAGCAGTTCTTC.

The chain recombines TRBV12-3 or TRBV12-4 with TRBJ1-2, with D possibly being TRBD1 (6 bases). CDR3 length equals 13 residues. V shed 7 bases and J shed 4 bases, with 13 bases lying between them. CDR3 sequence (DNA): TGTGCCAGCAACAGGGACACCAGCTATGGCTACACCTTC. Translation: CASNRDTSYGYTF.

The CDR3 bases are TGTGCCAGCAGTCCCGGGACAGGGAGGCAGCCCCAGCATTTT. This encodes CASSPGTGRQPQHF. The chain carries TRBV28 and TRBJ1-5, with 9 bases lining up with TRBD1. This CDR3 has 14 residues. Germline values: CDR1 MDHEN, CDR2 SYDVKM. V trimming: 5 bases; J trimming: 7 bases; junction bases outside the gene matches: 6.

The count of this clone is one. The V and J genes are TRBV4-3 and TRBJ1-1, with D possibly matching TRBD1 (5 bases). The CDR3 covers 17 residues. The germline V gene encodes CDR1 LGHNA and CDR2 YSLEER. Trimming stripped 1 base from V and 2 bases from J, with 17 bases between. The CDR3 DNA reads TGCGCCAGCAGCCAAGTTTTTGGGGGGTTGGGAAACACTGAAGCTTTCTTT. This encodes CASSQVFGGLGNTEAFF.

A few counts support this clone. The CDR3 bases are TGTGCCTGGGGTGGGGCAGGGATTAGGGCTTTCTTT. Encoded protein: CAWGGAGIRAFF. The genes are TRBV30 and TRBJ1-1; D is possibly TRBD1 (5 bases). V was cut by 5 bases and J by 11 bases, with 18 bases left in between. The CDR3 runs to 12 residues. Germline V gene lookup returns CDR1 GTSNPN and CDR2 SVGIG (reference sequence).

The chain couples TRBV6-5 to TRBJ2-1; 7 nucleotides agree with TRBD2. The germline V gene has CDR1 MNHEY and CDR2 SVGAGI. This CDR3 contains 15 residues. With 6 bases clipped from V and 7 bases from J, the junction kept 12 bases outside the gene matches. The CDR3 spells CASSYRGVSFNEQFF. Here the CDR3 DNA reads TGTGCCAGCAGCTATCGGGGGGTGAGCTTTAATGAGCAGTTCTTC.

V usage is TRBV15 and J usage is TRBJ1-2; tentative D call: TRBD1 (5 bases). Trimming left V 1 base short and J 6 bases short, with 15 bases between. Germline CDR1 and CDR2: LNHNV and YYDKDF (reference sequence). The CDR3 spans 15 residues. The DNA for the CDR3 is TGTGCCACCAGCAGAGGGACCGGGACTGGGGATGGCTACACCTTC. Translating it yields CATSRGTGTGDGYTF.

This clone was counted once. The CDR3 bases are TGCAGCGTTGGTCCCCGCCAAGAGACCCAGTACTTC. Translating gives CSVGPRQETQYF. This chain links TRBV29-1 with TRBJ2-5; D remains ambiguous. Germline V gene data show CDR1 as SQVTM and CDR2 as ANQGSEA. The CDR3 covers 12 residues. Trimming stripped 4 bases from V and 1 base from J, with 7 bases between.

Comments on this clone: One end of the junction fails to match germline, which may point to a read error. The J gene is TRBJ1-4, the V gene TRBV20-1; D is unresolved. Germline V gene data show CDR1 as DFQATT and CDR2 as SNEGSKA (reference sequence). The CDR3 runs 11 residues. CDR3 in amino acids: CSARGSEKLFF. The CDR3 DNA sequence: TGCAGTGCGAGAGGTAGCGAAAAACTGTTTTTT.

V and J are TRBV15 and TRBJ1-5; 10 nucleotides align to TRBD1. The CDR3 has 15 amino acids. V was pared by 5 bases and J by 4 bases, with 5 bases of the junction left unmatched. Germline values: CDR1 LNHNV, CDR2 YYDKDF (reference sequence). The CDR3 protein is CATSEGQGLNQPQHF. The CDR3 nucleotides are TGTGCCACCAGCGAGGGACAGGGGTTAAATCAGCCCCAGCATTTT.

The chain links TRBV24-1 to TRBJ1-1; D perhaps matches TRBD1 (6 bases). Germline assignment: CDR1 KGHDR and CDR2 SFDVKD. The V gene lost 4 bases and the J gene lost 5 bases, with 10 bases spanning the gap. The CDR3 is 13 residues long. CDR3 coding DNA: TGTGCCACCAGTGAGGGGGCAGGAACTGAAGCTTTCTTT. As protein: CATSEGAGTEAFF.

The CDR3 sequence is CSAQDREKNTGELFF. In DNA form, the CDR3 reads TGCAGCGCCCAGGACAGGGAGAAGAACACCGGGGAGCTGTTTTTT. The chain uses TRBV29-1 and TRBJ2-2; TRBD1 agrees at 8 bases. Germline V gene lookup returns CDR1 SQVTM and CDR2 ANQGSEA. The V and J ends lost 7 bases and 1 base, in that order; junction bases with no gene match: 8. The CDR3 consists of 15 residues.

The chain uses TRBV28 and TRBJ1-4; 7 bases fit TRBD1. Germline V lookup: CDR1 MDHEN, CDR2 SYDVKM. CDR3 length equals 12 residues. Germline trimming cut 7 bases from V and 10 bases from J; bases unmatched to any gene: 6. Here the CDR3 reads CASTGQGVKLFF. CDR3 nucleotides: TGTGCCAGCACGGGGCAGGGGGTAAAACTGTTTTTT.